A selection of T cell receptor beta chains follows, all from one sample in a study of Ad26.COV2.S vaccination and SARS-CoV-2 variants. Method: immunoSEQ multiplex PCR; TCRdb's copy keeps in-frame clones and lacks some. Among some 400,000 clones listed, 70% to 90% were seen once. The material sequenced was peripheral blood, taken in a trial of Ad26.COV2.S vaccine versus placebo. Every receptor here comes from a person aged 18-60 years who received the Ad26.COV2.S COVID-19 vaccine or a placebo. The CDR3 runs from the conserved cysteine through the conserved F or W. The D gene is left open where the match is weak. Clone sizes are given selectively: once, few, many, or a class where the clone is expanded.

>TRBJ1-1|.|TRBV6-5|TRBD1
TGTGCCAGCAGTTCGCTCTTGACAGGGGAAGCTTTCTTT
CASSSLLTGEAFF
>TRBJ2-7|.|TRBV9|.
TGTGCCAGCAGCGTCACTAGTGGGTACGAGCAGTACTTC
CASSVTSGYEQYF
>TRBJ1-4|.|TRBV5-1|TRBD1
TGCGCCAGCAGCTTGGGACAGGGTCTAGCTAATGAAAAACTGTTTTTT
CASSLGQGLANEKLFF
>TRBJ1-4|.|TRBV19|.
TGTGCCAGTAGTGTGGCGGGGGTGGGATCGGAAAAACTGTTTTTT
CASSVAGVGSEKLFF
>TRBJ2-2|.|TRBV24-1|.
TGTGCCACCAGTGACCTAACTGGAAGTTGGATGAACACCGGGGAGCTGTTTTTT
CATSDLTGSWMNTGELFF
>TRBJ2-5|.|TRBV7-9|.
TGTGCCAGCAGCTTAGGCGCGTCGGTCCAAGAGACCCAGTACTTC
CASSLGASVQETQYF
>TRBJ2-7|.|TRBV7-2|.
TGTGCCAGCAGCTTAACTGGCGGGCCGATTTCCGAGCAGTACTTC
CASSLTGGPISEQYF
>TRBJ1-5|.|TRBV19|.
TGTGCCAGTAGTATGGGCGGGAATCAGCCCCAGCATTTT
CASSMGGNQPQHF
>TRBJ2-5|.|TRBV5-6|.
TGTGCCAGCAGCTTGGATTCGGAGACCCAGTACTTC
CASSLDSETQYF
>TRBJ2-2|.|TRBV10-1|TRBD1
TGCGCCAGCAGTCGGGACAGGGTCATAGCCGGGGAGCTGTTTTTT
CASSRDRVIAGELFF
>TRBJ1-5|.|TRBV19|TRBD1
TGTGCCAGTAGTATCGGACAGGGTCACAAGCCCCAGCATTTT
CASSIGQGHKPQHF
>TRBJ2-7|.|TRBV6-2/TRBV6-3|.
TGTGCCAGCAGCCCTATTGGGGCAGGGACCTACGAGCAGTACTTC
CASSPIGAGTYEQYF
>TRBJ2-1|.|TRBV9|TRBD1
TGTGCCAGCAGTTCCACCGGGACAGGGGCCTACAATGAGCAGTTCTTC
CASSSTGTGAYNEQFF
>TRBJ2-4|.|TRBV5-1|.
TGCGCCAGCAGCTTGGGAAGGATCAAAAACATTCAGTACTTC
CASSLGRIKNIQYF
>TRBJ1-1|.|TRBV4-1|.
TGCGCCAGCAGCCAAGCAGGTTACACTGAAGCTTTCTTT
CASSQAGYTEAFF
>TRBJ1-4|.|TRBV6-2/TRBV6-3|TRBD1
TGTGCCAGCAGTTCCTCCGGGACAGGGGGCGTAGGACTGTTTTTT
CASSSSGTGGVGLFF
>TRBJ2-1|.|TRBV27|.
TGTGCCAGCAGCCGCTCCTGGGATGAGCAGTTCTTC
CASSRSWDEQFF
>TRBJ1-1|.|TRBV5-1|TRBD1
TGCGCCAGCAGCTTGCGGGACAGGGGGTTCGGTGAAGCTTTCTTT
CASSLRDRGFGEAFF
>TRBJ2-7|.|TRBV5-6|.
TGTGCCAGCAGCCCAGGGGGGTTGGGGGCAGAGCAGTACTTC
CASSPGGLGAEQYF
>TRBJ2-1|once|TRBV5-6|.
TGTGCCAGCAGCTTGAAGGCATGGACACCTTCCTACAATGAGCAGTTCTTC
CASSLKAWTPSYNEQFF
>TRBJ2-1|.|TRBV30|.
TGTGCCTGTAACAGGGCTTCCTACAATGAGCAGTTCTTC
CACNRASYNEQFF
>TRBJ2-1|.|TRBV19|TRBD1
TGTGCCAGTAGCCGAAATCCGGGACAGGGGGCGGGCAATGAGCAGTTCTTC
CASSRNPGQGAGNEQFF
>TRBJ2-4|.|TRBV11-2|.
TGTGCCAGCAGCCCTCAGGACATTCAGTACTTC
CASSPQDIQYF
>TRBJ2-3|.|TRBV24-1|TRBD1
TGTGCCACCAGTGAGGGGACAGGGAGGACAGATACGCAGTATTTT
CATSEGTGRTDTQYF
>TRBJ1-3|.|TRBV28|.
TGTGCCAGCAGTTTGGTAGGGAGAAACACCATATATTTT
CASSLVGRNTIYF
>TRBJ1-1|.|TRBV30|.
TGTGCCTGGAGGGCAATGAACACTGAAGCTTTCTTT
CAWRAMNTEAFF
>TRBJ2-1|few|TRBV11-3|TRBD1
TGTGCCAGCAGCCAAGGAGGACAGGGGAATGAGCAGTTCTTC
CASSQGGQGNEQFF
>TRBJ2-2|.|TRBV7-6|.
TGTGCCAGCAGCTTAGCCACTCTCACCGGGGAGCTGTTTTTT
CASSLATLTGELFF
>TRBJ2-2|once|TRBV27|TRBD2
TGTGCCAGCAGTCCCCACCTGACTAGCGCATCGAACACCGGGGAGCTGTTTTTT
CASSPHLTSASNTGELFF
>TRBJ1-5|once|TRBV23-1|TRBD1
TGCGCCAGCAGCCTTTCCGGGACAGTCCAGCCCCAGCATTTT
CASSLSGTVQPQHF
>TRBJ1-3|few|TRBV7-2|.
TGTGCCAGCAGCTTAGGTGGGCTCTCTGGAAACACCATATATTTT
CASSLGGLSGNTIYF
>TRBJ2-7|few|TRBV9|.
TGTGCCAGCAGCGTAGAAGGGAACTCCTACGAGCAGTACTTC
CASSVEGNSYEQYF
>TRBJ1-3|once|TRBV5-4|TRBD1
TGTGCCAGCAGCCCCGGACAGGGGGCGGCCGGAAACACCATATATTTT
CASSPGQGAAGNTIYF
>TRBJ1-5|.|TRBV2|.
TGTGCCAGCAGCAAAAATGGGGCAAATCAGCCCCAGCATTTT
CASSKNGANQPQHF
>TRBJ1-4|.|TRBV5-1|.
TGCGCCAGCAGCTTGGAAGGGGTCGGCGAAAAACTGTTTTTT
CASSLEGVGEKLFF
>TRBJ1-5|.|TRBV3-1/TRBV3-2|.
TGTGCCAGCAGCCACCAGGGAAACAGTCAGCCCCAGCATTTT
CASSHQGNSQPQHF
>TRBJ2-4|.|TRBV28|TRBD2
TGTGCCAGTAAAGCGGGAGCGGGAAACATTCAGTACTTC
CASKAGAGNIQYF
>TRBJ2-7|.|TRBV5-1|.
TGCGCCAGCAGCTTTCCTCAGGGTTACGAGCAGTACTTC
CASSFPQGYEQYF
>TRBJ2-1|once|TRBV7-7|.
TGTGCTAGCAGCTTTTGCCCCGGACTATCCTACAATGAGCAGTTCTTC
CASSFCPGLSYNEQFF
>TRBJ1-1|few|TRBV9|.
TGTGCCAGCAGCGTAGAGGGCGGGGGCAGGGCTTTCTTT
CASSVEGGGRAFF
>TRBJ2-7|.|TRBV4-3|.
TGCGCCAGCAGCCAATCTACTAGCTACGGGCAGTACTTC
CASSQSTSYGQYF
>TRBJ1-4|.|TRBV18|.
TGTGCCAGCTCACTACGGACTAAATCCGCAACTAATGAAAAACTGTTTTTT
CASSLRTKSATNEKLFF
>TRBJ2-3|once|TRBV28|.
TGTGCCAGCAGGGAACAGTCTAGCACAGATACGCAGTATTTT
CASREQSSTDTQYF
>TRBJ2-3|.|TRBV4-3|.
TGCGCCAGCAGCCAAGAGGTGGCTAGCTCCACAGATACGCAGTATTTT
CASSQEVASSTDTQYF
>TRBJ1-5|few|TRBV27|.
TGTGCCAGCAGGATGAGGGGGAATCAGCCCCAGCATTTT
CASRMRGNQPQHF
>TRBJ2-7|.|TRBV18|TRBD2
TGTGCCAGCTCACCCCTAGCGGGAGGTCCGACGGGAGGGGAGCAGTACTTC
CASSPLAGGPTGGEQYF
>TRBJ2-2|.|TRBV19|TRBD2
TGTGCCACTCGTGAAAGGACTAGCGGGAGCAGGGAGCTGTTTTTT
CATRERTSGSRELFF
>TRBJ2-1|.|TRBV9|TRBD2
TGTGCCAGCAACAGCGGGAGCTCCTACAATGAGCAGTTCTTC
CASNSGSSYNEQFF
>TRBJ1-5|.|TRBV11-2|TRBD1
TGTGCCAGCAGCTTAGGACAGGGAGGCAATCAGCCCCAGCATTTT
CASSLGQGGNQPQHF
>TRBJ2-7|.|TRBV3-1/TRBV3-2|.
TGTGCCAGCAGCCTAAAAAGGGGCCCACTGTGGGTCTACGAGCAGTACTTC
CASSLKRGPLWVYEQYF
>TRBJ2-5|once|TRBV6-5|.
TGTGCCAGCAGTTACGGTACCGAGACCCAGTACTTC
CASSYGTETQYF
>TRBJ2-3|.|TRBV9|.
TGTGCCAGCAACCCGGCGGGACTACAGGGAGATACGCAGTATTTT
CASNPAGLQGDTQYF
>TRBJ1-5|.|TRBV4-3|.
TGCGCCAGCAGCCAAGAGGGAGCGGGAGGTGGCAATCAGCCCCAGCATTTT
CASSQEGAGGGNQPQHF
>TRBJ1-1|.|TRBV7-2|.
TGTGCCAGCAGCTTAGGAAATCCGACAGGAGTAGCTTTCTTT
CASSLGNPTGVAFF
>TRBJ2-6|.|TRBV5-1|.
TGCGCCAGCAGCTTCGGACAGACTGGGGCCAACGTCCTGACTTTC
CASSFGQTGANVLTF
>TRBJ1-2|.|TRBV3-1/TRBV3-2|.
TGTGCCAGCAGCCTGGACTATGGCTACACCTTC
CASSLDYGYTF
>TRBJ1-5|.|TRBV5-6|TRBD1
TGTGCCAGCAGCCTACGGACAGGGAGGGATCAGCCCCAGCATTTT
CASSLRTGRDQPQHF